This TCR beta chain was found in a study of blood T cell repertoires in COVID-19. Overall study context: Researchers got acute and convalescent COVID-19 samples from the United States, Italy and Spain. Sample material is recorded as cDNA or gDNA derived from T cells, B-cell-depleted T cells, or PBMCs.

How the authors handled the data: Reference gene primer amplification yielded estimated nucleated cell counts. Sequencing was performed with immunoSEQ multiplex PCR; in TCRdb, only in-frame clones are kept and a portion is missing. V and J calls and clone size come straight from that table; D and trimming were deduced from the DNA. Among roughly 60,000 clones listed, around 80% were seen once. The junction had 8 bases not matched to a gene; V was cut back by 4 bases and J by 5 bases. This CDR3 is built from 15 residues. Germline CDR1 MGHRA, CDR2 YSYEKL. The sequenced sample was peripheral blood. This chain links TRBV4-1 with TRBJ2-5, with 9 bases matching TRBD2. The sequence was collected from a man aged 60 to 69 with acute or convalescent COVID-19. CDR3 in DNA: TGCGCCAGCAGCCTCTTTGGGGCGGGGGGGGAGACCCAGTACTTC. It is translated as CASSLFGAGGETQYF.